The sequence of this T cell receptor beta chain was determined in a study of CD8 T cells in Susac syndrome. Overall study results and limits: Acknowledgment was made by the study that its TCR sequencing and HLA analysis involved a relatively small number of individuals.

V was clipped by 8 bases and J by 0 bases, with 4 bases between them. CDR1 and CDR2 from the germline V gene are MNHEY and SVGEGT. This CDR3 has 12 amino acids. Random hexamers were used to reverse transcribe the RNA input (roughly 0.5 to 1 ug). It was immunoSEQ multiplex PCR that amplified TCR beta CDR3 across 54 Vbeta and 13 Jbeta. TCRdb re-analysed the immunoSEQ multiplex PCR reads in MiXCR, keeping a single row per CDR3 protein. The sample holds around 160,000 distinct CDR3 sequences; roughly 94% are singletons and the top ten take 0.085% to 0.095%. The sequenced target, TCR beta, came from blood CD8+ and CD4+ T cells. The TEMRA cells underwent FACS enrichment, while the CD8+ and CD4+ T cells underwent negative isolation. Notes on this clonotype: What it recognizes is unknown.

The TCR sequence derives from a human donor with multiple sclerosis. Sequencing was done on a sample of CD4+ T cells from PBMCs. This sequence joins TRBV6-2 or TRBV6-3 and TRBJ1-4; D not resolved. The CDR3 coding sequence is TGTGCCAGCGGGGCAACTAATGAAAAACTGTTTTTT. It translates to CASGATNEKLFF.